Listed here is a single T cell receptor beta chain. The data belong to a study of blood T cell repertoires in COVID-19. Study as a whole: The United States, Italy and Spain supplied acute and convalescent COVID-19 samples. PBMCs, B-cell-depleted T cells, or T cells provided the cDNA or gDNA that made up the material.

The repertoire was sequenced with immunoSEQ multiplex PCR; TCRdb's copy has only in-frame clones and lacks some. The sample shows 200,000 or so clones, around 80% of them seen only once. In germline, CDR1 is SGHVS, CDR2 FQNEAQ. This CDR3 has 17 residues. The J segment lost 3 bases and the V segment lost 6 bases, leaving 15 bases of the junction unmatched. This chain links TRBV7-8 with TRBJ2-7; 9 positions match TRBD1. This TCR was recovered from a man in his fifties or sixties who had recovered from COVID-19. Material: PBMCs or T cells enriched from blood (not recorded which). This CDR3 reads CASSYSTGTGIYYEQYF. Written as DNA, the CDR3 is TGTGCCAGCAGTTACTCGACCGGGACAGGGATTTACTACGAGCAGTACTTC.